The 15 T cell receptor beta chains in this list originate from one sample, sequenced in a study of Ad26.COV2.S vaccination and SARS-CoV-2 variants. Assay: immunoSEQ multiplex PCR; the TCRdb copy retains only in-frame clones and omits some. The sample has roughly 700,000 clones; 89% are singletons. Stated treatment: around 19 received Ad26.COV2.S at low or high dose, single or two shots; a few received placebo; per-sample allocation not given. Repertoires come from day 63 after the first vaccine or placebo injection. This material consisted of peripheral blood, taken in a trial of Ad26.COV2.S vaccine versus placebo. The receptors here all came from a person between 18 and 59 years old who received the Ad26.COV2.S COVID-19 vaccine or a placebo.

The chain joins TRBV4-2 to TRBJ2-1; 9 bases agree with TRBD1. Germline lookup yields CDR1 LGHNA and CDR2 YNFKEQ. J lost 1 base, V lost 4 bases, and 8 bases had no gene match. The length of the CDR3 is 17 residues. The CDR3 region is CASSLSRDRDSYNEQFF. In nucleotides, the CDR3 is TGTGCCAGCAGCCTTTCCCGGGACAGGGATTCCTACAATGAGCAGTTCTTC.

CDR3 sequence reads: CASSLADRTRSYGYTF. The CDR3 DNA sequence: TGTGCCAGCAGCTTAGCCGACAGGACACGCTCCTATGGCTACACCTTC. This chain joins TRBV7-2 and TRBJ1-2; D is possibly TRBD1 (6 bases). Germline-derived CDR1 and CDR2 are SGHTA and FQGNSA. The V end was cut by 0 bases, the J end by 4 bases, with 15 bases between. The CDR3 spans 16 residues. The full variable domain, in which reference TRBV7-2 and TRBJ1-2 provide the parts outside the CDR3, is GAGVSQSPSNKVTEKGKDVELRCDPISGHTALYWYRQSLGQGLEFLIYFQGNSAPDKSGLPSDRFSAERTGGSVSTLTIQRTQQEDSAVYLCASSLADRTRSYGYTFGSGTRLTVV.

The V gene is TRBV24-1, the J gene TRBJ2-5; TRBD2 matches 7 bases. Germline CDR1 is KGHDR and CDR2 is SFDVKD. V was pared by 3 bases and J by 7 bases, with 13 bases of the junction left unmatched. The CDR3 length is 16 residues. The CDR3 protein is CATSDRGGGGSGTQYF. As DNA, the CDR3 is TGTGCCACCAGTGATAGGGGAGGCGGGGGTAGCGGGACCCAGTACTTC.

This chain joins TRBV19 and TRBJ1-1, with a tentative D call TRBD1 (6 bases). Between the trimmed V and J ends, which lost 11 bases and 1 base, there was a span of 14 bases. The CDR3 has 13 residues. Germline V gene sequence: CDR1 LNHDA, CDR2 SQIVND (reference sequence). The CDR3 DNA reads as TGTGCCGGACTTAACAGGGCGAACACTGAAGCTTTCTTT. Amino acid sequence: CAGLNRANTEAFF.

The gene calls are TRBV4-3 and TRBJ2-3; 7 nucleotides line up with TRBD1. The germline V gene has CDR1 LGHNA and CDR2 YSLEER. V dropped 3 bases and J dropped 4; count of bases not matched to a gene: 7. CDR3 length: 15 amino acids. The CDR3 loop is CASSQVQGSPDTQYF. As DNA, the CDR3 is TGCGCCAGCAGCCAGGTACAGGGGAGCCCAGATACGCAGTATTTT.

This chain joins TRBV27 and TRBJ1-6; weak D call: TRBD1 (5 bases). The CDR3 sequence is 14 residues long. Germline CDR1 is MNHEY and CDR2 is SMNVEV (reference sequence). V was clipped by 6 bases and J by 8 bases, with 14 bases between them. The CDR3 DNA reads as TGTGCCAGCAGCTGGGGGACCGGGGATTCACCCCTCCACTTT. It is translated as CASSWGTGDSPLHF.

V usage is TRBV12-3 or TRBV12-4 and J usage is TRBJ1-4, with D uncertain. The V end was cut by 2 bases, the J end by 8 bases, with 6 bases between. The CDR3 runs to 12 residues. The DNA of the CDR3 is TGTGCCAGCAGTTTAAACGTAGAAAAACTGTTTTTT. Its translation is CASSLNVEKLFF.

The chain uses TRBV6-5 and TRBJ1-4; the match to TRBD1 covers 8 bases. Germline loops: CDR1 MNHEY, CDR2 SVGAGI. Trimming took 5 bases from V and 6 from J; bases not matched to a gene: 2. The CDR3 covers 13 residues. CDR3 protein: CASSRQGYEKLFF. CDR3 sequence (DNA): TGTGCCAGCAGTCGACAGGGGTATGAAAAACTGTTTTTT.

The chain is built from TRBV7-2 and TRBJ1-2, with TRBD1 matching 7 bases. The CDR3 loop spans 15 amino acids. In germline, CDR1 is SGHTA, CDR2 FQGNSA. The junction had 14 bases not matched to a gene; V was cut back by 5 bases and J by 8 bases. CDR3: CASSALTGTYGGYTF. CDR3 bases: TGTGCCAGCAGCGCGTTGACAGGGACGTATGGCGGCTACACCTTC.

This chain joins TRBV24-1 and TRBJ1-5; D is perhaps TRBD1 (5 bases). Germline values: CDR1 KGHDR, CDR2 SFDVKD. The CDR3 spans 14 residues. V lost 5 bases and J 1 base, leaving 8 bases between the germline ends. CDR3 nucleotide sequence: TGTGCCACCAGTGGGCCAGGGAGCAATCAGCCCCAGCATTTT. This sequence encodes CATSGPGSNQPQHF.

V and J are TRBV19 and TRBJ1-1, with no clear D. Trimming took 3 bases from V and 1 from J, leaving 15 bases between them. The length of the CDR3 is 16 residues. The V gene's germline CDR1 is LNHDA and CDR2 SQIVND (reference sequence). The CDR3 reads CASSIEYTRRNTEAFF. CDR3 DNA: TGTGCCAGTAGTATCGAGTACACACGGAGGAACACTGAAGCTTTCTTT.

The V gene is TRBV3-1 (or the pseudogene TRBV3-2), the J gene TRBJ1-1; D perhaps matches TRBD1 (6 bases). CDR3 size: 15 residues. Germline V gene data show CDR1 as LGHDT and CDR2 as YNNKEL (reference sequence). V was cut by 5 bases and J by 0 bases, with 13 bases left in between. The CDR3 reads CASSSQGTMNTEAFF. The CDR3 DNA sequence: TGTGCCAGCAGCTCACAGGGAACCATGAACACTGAAGCTTTCTTT.

This sequence joins TRBV10-3 and TRBJ2-1, with 9 bases that match TRBD2. This CDR3 spans 11 amino acids. Trimming removed 10 bases from V and 7 bases from J; junction bases left unmatched: 2. Per germline, CDR1 ENHRY and CDR2 SYGVKD. The chain's CDR3 is CASGRGNEQFF. As DNA, the CDR3 is TGTGCCAGCGGGAGGGGGAATGAGCAGTTCTTC.

The chain is built from TRBV6-5 and TRBJ2-4, with no clear D. The germline CDR1 and CDR2 sequences are MNHEY and SVGAGI. The length of the CDR3 is 13 residues. Trimming removed 10 bases at V and 6 bases at J, with 16 bases between. The CDR3 is CATKTAGRNIQYF. The CDR3 nucleotides are TGTGCCACCAAGACTGCCGGCAGAAACATTCAGTACTTC.

V and J are TRBV6-2 or TRBV6-3 and TRBJ1-5; D ambiguous. The CDR3 has 17 residues. V was clipped by 2 bases and J by 0 bases, with 14 bases between them. From germline, CDR1 is MNHEY and CDR2 SVGEGT. CDR3 nucleotides: TGTGCCAGCAGTTACGACACCGGGGAGTATAGCAATCAGCCCCAGCATTTT. Protein sequence: CASSYDTGEYSNQPQHF.